The 10 T cell receptor beta chains below were found in one sample sequenced in a study of CD8+ T cells in alopecia areata. Extracted RNA was reverse transcribed, and the resulting cDNA served as sequencing template. This table comes from immunoSEQ multiplex PCR, and its TCRdb copy is limited to in-frame clones, with some not included. Here the sample spans fewer than 250,000 clones, about 40% being singletons. Treatment of the sample: oral pan-JAK inhibitor, 5-10 mg twice daily. The sample here was CD4+ T cells sorted from blood, taken around week 36, from a patient treated with tofacitinib. These receptors came from a human donor with alopecia areata.

The CDR3 is CAMGTSYEQYF. CDR3 sequence (DNA): TGTGCCATGGGAACCTCCTACGAGCAGTACTTC. This chain joins TRBV10-3 and TRBJ2-7, with D uncertain. With 9 bases removed from V and 0 bases from J, the gap between germline ends came to 6 bases. This CDR3 spans 11 amino acids. The germline CDR1 and CDR2 sequences are ENHRY and SYGVKD.

This chain uses TRBV29-1 with TRBJ1-5, with D possibly matching TRBD1 (5 bases). CDR3 length: 15 amino acids. CDR1 and CDR2 (germline): SQVTM, ANQGSEA. The ends were cut back, 1 base at V and 8 bases at J, with 18 bases in the middle. The CDR3 DNA reads as TGCAGCGTTGAAGTTGATGGGACGGGACTTGAGCCCCAGCATTTT. This translates into CSVEVDGTGLEPQHF.

This clone was counted only a few times. This chain uses TRBV28 with TRBJ2-5; a weak D match, TRBD2 (5 bases). In germline, CDR1 is MDHEN, CDR2 SYDVKM. The CDR3 is 13 amino acids. V was shortened by 0 bases and J by 3 bases, with 5 bases between the two germline ends. The CDR3 DNA sequence: TGTGCCAGCAGTTTATGGGAGGAAGAGACCCAGTACTTC. Translated: CASSLWEEETQYF.

The J gene is TRBJ1-3, the V gene TRBV4-3; D is uncertain. This CDR3 spans 13 amino acids. CDR1 and CDR2 (germline): LGHNA, YSLEER. The ends were cut back, 1 base at V and 6 bases at J, with 7 bases in the middle. In DNA, the CDR3 is TGCGCCAGCAGCCAAGTACGGGCAAACACCATATATTTT. Encoded protein: CASSQVRANTIYF.

This clone was detected only a few times. The rearrangement uses TRBV6-5 and TRBJ2-7; D remains ambiguous. The CDR3 loop spans 11 amino acids. The germline CDR1 and CDR2 sequences are MNHEY and SVGAGI. Trimming took 6 bases from V and 2 from J, leaving 5 bases between them. The CDR3 DNA follows: TGTGCCAGCAGCACCCCCTACGAGCAGTACTTC. Protein product: CASSTPYEQYF.

The J gene is TRBJ1-5, the V gene TRBV4-1; a weak D match, TRBD1 (6 bases). The CDR3 is 14 residues long. The V end lost 3 bases, the J end lost 9 bases, and 15 bases lay between the germline ends. The germline CDR1 and CDR2 sequences are MGHRA and YSYEKL. CDR3 bases: TGCGCCAGCAGCCAGACACAGGGAACGCGGCCCCAGCATTTT. It specifies CASSQTQGTRPQHF.

The chain is built from TRBV7-2 and TRBJ2-7; D ambiguous. The V gene lost 5 bases and the J gene lost 2 bases, with 13 bases spanning the gap. The length of the CDR3 is 14 residues. Germline V gene lookup returns CDR1 SGHTA and CDR2 FQGNSA. Here the CDR3 DNA reads TGTGCCAGCAGCCCCCGCGGCGGTGCCTACGAGCAGTACTTC. This sequence encodes CASSPRGGAYEQYF.

This clone was counted between two and nine times. The rearrangement links TRBV25-1 to TRBJ2-5, with TRBD2 matching over 7 bases. From germline, CDR1 is MGHDK and CDR2 SYGVNS. J was trimmed by 0 bases and V by 3 bases; bases with no gene match: 7. The length of the CDR3 is 16 residues. CDR3 amino acids: CASSEASGTYQETQYF. The CDR3 coding sequence is TGTGCCAGCAGTGAGGCTAGCGGAACTTACCAAGAGACCCAGTACTTC.

The genes are TRBV29-1 and TRBJ2-5; no clear D. The CDR3 spans 13 residues. V was shortened by 3 bases and J by 2 bases, with 10 bases between the two germline ends. Germline V gene data show CDR1 as SQVTM and CDR2 as ANQGSEA. The CDR3 bases are TGCAGCGTTGATGGGCTCGGGCAAGAGACCCAGTACTTC. This codes for CSVDGLGQETQYF. The variable domain in full, completed from reference TRBV29-1 and TRBJ2-5, reads SAVISQKPSRDICQRGTSLTIQCQVDSQVTMMFWYRQQPGQSLTLIATANQGSEATYESGFVIDKFPISRPNLTFSTLTVSNMSPEDSSIYLCSVDGLGQETQYFGPGTRLLVL.

This clone was picked up a small number of times. The V call is TRBV29-1, the J call TRBJ2-5; D may be TRBD1 (6 bases). CDR3 length: 14 amino acids. With 8 bases removed from V and 7 bases from J, the gap between germline ends came to 23 bases. CDR1 and CDR2 (germline): SQVTM, ANQGSEA. CDR3: CSLLRTEPGGTQYF. The CDR3 DNA follows: TGCAGCCTACTACGGACAGAACCAGGCGGGACCCAGTACTTC.